Listed below are T cell receptor beta chains from one sample, sequenced in a study of blood T cell repertoires in COVID-19. The table came from immunoSEQ multiplex PCR; TCRdb's copy has only in-frame clones and leaves some out. The sample gives 150,000 to 200,000 clones, 65% to 90% of which show up once; 4.5% to 6.5% is in the top ten. Sequencing input: PBMCs or T cells enriched from blood (not recorded which). These receptors originate from a woman aged 60-75 years with acute COVID-19. Each CDR3 is given with its conserved first and last residue. A D gene is named only where the DNA matches it firmly. The size of a clone is reported for some rows only, either as once, few or many, or as a class for expanded clones.

>.|TRBJ1-6|.|13|TRBV7-2
TGTGCCAGCAGCTCCCCCCAGATTTCACCCCTCCACTTT
CASSSPQISPLHF
>TRBD1|TRBJ2-1|.|13|TRBV18
TGTGCCAGCTCCCCGACAGGGCGGGATGAGCAGTTCTTC
CASSPTGRDEQFF
>.|TRBJ1-1|.|15|TRBV21-1
TGTGCCAGCAGCGGTAACAGGGGCGGGAACACTGAAGCTTTCTTT
CASSGNRGGNTEAFF
>.|TRBJ1-6|.|15|TRBV5-5
TGTGCCAGCAGCCGGGAGTACTCAGAAAATTCACCCCTCCACTTT
CASSREYSENSPLHF
>TRBD1|TRBJ1-6|.|16|TRBV27
TGTGCCAGCACTAACAGGGGGATTCCCGCAAATTCACCCCTCCACTTT
CASTNRGIPANSPLHF
>TRBD2|TRBJ2-3|.|16|TRBV5-1
TGCGCCAGCAGCTTTAGACTAGCGGGAATGGAAGATACGCAGTATTTT
CASSFRLAGMEDTQYF
>.|TRBJ1-2|.|12|TRBV24-1
TGTGCCACCAGTGATTTACTGCGCGGCTACACCTTC
CATSDLLRGYTF
>TRBD1|TRBJ2-6|.|16|TRBV10-3
TGTGCCATCAGAGGACAGGGATCGACTGGGGCCAACGTCCTGACTTTC
CAIRGQGSTGANVLTF
>TRBD2|TRBJ2-1|medium-sized|16|TRBV4-3
TGCGCCAGCAGCCAAGAGCCTAGCGGGGGGGCGAATGAGCAGTTCTTC
CASSQEPSGGANEQFF
>TRBD2|TRBJ2-2|.|13|TRBV6-1
TGTGCCAGCAGTGAACCGGGGGGCGGGGAGCTGTTTTTT
CASSEPGGGELFF
>.|TRBJ2-5|.|14|TRBV21-1
TGTGCCAGCAGCACTTACGGAGAACAAGAGACCCAGTACTTC
CASSTYGEQETQYF
>TRBD1|TRBJ2-5|.|16|TRBV18
TGTGCCAGCTCACCCCTAGGGACAGCTAACGGGGAGACCCAGTACTTC
CASSPLGTANGETQYF
>.|TRBJ1-2|.|13|TRBV3-1/TRBV3-2
TGTGCCAGCAAGACACAGGGCCGTTATGGCTACACCTTC
CASKTQGRYGYTF
>.|TRBJ1-1|.|12|TRBV18
TGTGCCAGCTCACCCCCCGGCGGTGAAGCTTTCTTT
CASSPPGGEAFF
>.|TRBJ1-4|.|16|TRBV19
TGTGCCAGTAGTATAGAGGGCAGGTCAACTAATGAAAAACTGTTTTTT
CASSIEGRSTNEKLFF
>TRBD1|TRBJ1-4|once|15|TRBV7-6
TGTGCCAGCAGCTTAGCCGGGCCACAGGGGGAAAAACTGTTTTTT
CASSLAGPQGEKLFF
>TRBD2|TRBJ2-7|.|14|TRBV5-4
TGTGCCAGCAGCCCCGGGGGGATAACCTACGAGCAGTACTTC
CASSPGGITYEQYF
>.|TRBJ1-2|.|15|TRBV5-1
TGCGCCAGCAGCTTCGTGCCGTTAACTGACTATGGCTACACCTTC
CASSFVPLTDYGYTF
>TRBD1|TRBJ2-7|.|16|TRBV27
TGTGCCAGCAGTTTAACTCCGGGACAGGGGCGATACGAGCAGTACTTC
CASSLTPGQGRYEQYF
>TRBD1|TRBJ1-2|.|14|TRBV5-1
TGCGCCAGCAGCCCGGGACAGGAGTATTATGGCTACACCTTC
CASSPGQEYYGYTF
>TRBD1|TRBJ1-1|.|13|TRBV24-1
TGTGCCACCGTAGGGGGCCCCAGGCCTGAAGCTTTCTTT
CATVGGPRPEAFF
>TRBD1|TRBJ1-5|.|17|TRBV7-9
TGTGCCAGCAGCCCAGCTAGGGGGACAGGACTTCATCAGCCCCAGCATTTT
CASSPARGTGLHQPQHF
>TRBD2|TRBJ2-2|few|15|TRBV10-3
TGTGCCATCAGTGGGGCGGGAGTAGTGGCCGGGGAGCTGTTTTTT
CAISGAGVVAGELFF
>.|TRBJ1-2|.|13|TRBV7-2
TGTGCCAGCAGCTTAGCCGGGGTAGACGGCTACACCTTC
CASSLAGVDGYTF
>.|TRBJ1-6|.|13|TRBV20-1
TGCAGTCCTAGTGGACAGCATAATTCACCCCTCCACTTT
CSPSGQHNSPLHF
>TRBD1|TRBJ1-2|.|12|TRBV10-3
TGTGCCATCAGTGAACAGGGGTATGGCTACACCTTC
CAISEQGYGYTF
>TRBD1|TRBJ2-5|.|12|TRBV10-3
TGTGCCGTAGGCCCGGGACAGCCAACCCAGTACTTC
CAVGPGQPTQYF
>.|TRBJ1-2|.|15|TRBV6-2/TRBV6-3
TGTGCCAGCAGTTACAGGGTTACGGGATACTATGGCTACACCTTC
CASSYRVTGYYGYTF
>.|TRBJ2-7|.|13|TRBV27
TGTGCCAGCAAGGAGGGCCCCGGCTACGAGCAGTACTTC
CASKEGPGYEQYF
>.|TRBJ1-2|few|13|TRBV2
TGTGCCACTACCACCGGGACAAGGTACGGCTACACCTTC
CATTTGTRYGYTF
>TRBD1|TRBJ2-5|.|15|TRBV2
TGTGCCAGCAGTTCCGGGACAGGGGGCTTGGAGACCCAGTACTTC
CASSSGTGGLETQYF
>.|TRBJ1-6|.|15|TRBV28
TGTGCCAGCAGTACTAGGGTGGAGGGAGGCTCACCCCTCCACTTT
CASSTRVEGGSPLHF
>TRBD2|TRBJ2-1|.|16|TRBV7-2
TGTGCCAGCAGCTTAACGGCGGGAGGCGTTTACAATGAGCAGTTCTTC
CASSLTAGGVYNEQFF
>.|TRBJ1-4|once|14|TRBV25-1
TGTGCCAGCAGTGAATACCGACCCGAGGGAAAACTGTTTTTT
CASSEYRPEGKLFF
>.|TRBJ1-4|few|14|TRBV6-5
TGTGCCAGCAGTTTACAGGGAACTAATGAAAAACTGTTTTTT
CASSLQGTNEKLFF
>TRBD1|TRBJ2-5|few|13|TRBV24-1
TGTGCCACCCAGGGGACAGGGAGCGAGACCCAGTACTTC
CATQGTGSETQYF
>.|TRBJ2-3|.|14|TRBV10-3
TGTGCCAGCGTCCCCTCGGGGAGCACAGATACGCAGTATTTT
CASVPSGSTDTQYF
>TRBD2|TRBJ2-5|.|16|TRBV14
TGTGCCAGCAGCCAAGTTCTAGCGGGAGCGGTGGAGACCCAGTACTTC
CASSQVLAGAVETQYF
>.|TRBJ2-6|.|16|TRBV18
TGTGCCAGCTCACCAAGCGGGCTGGGTGGGGCCAACGTCCTGACTTTC
CASSPSGLGGANVLTF
>TRBD1|TRBJ1-2|few|14|TRBV9
TGTGCCAGCAGCGTGTCGGACAGGGATGGAGGCTACACCTTC
CASSVSDRDGGYTF
>.|TRBJ1-5|.|16|TRBV9
TGTGCCAGCAGCCCCACAGGGTTGTTAGGCAATCAGCCCCAGCATTTT
CASSPTGLLGNQPQHF
>TRBD1|TRBJ2-2|few|15|TRBV27
TGTGCCAGCAGTAGGGACAGGCTCCGGACCGGGGAGCTGTTTTTT
CASSRDRLRTGELFF